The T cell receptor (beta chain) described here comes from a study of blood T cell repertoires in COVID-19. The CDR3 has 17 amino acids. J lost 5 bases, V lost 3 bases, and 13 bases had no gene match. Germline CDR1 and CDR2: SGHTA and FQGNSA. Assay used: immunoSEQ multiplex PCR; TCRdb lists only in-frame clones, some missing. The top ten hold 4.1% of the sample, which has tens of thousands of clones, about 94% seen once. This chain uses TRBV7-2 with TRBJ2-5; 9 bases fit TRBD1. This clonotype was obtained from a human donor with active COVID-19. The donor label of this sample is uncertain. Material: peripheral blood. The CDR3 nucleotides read TGTGCCAGCAGCTTGCTACCCGGACAGGGGAGTCTTGAGACCCAGTACTTC. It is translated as CASSLLPGQGSLETQYF.